A single sample gave rise to the 11 T cell receptor beta chains below, sequenced in a study of blood T cell repertoires in COVID-19. Sequenced by immunoSEQ multiplex PCR; TCRdb stores in-frame clones only, minus some. This sample has 360,000 or so clones, with 90% found just once. The source material was peripheral blood. These receptors were collected from a man between 18 and 35 years old with active or convalescent COVID-19.

V and J are TRBV27 and TRBJ2-3; the match to TRBD2 covers 12 bases. Germline V lookup: CDR1 MNHEY, CDR2 SMNVEV (reference sequence). The length of the CDR3 is 15 residues. V lost 5 bases, J lost 11 bases, and 11 bases stayed unmatched. The CDR3 coding sequence is TGTGCCAGCAGTCCGCTAGCGGGAGGGGCACAGAAGCAGTATTTT. It yields the protein CASSPLAGGAQKQYF.

The chain has TRBV4-2 and TRBJ2-1; 9 bases align to TRBD2. CDR1 is LGHNA and CDR2 is YNFKEQ in the germline V gene. V dropped 4 bases and J dropped 12; count of bases not matched to a gene: 4. The CDR3 is 12 amino acids. In DNA form, the CDR3 reads TGTGCCAGCAGCCTGGCGGGGGGGCGGCAGTTCTTC. This codes for CASSLAGGRQFF.

This rearrangement joins TRBV4-3 to TRBJ2-5; D unresolved. Between the trimmed V and J ends, which lost 0 bases and 5 bases, there was a span of 13 bases. Per the germline V gene, CDR1 is LGHNA and CDR2 is YSLEER. The CDR3 has 15 residues. The CDR3 loop reads CASSQESTASETQYF. DNA for the CDR3: TGCGCCAGCAGCCAAGAAAGCACAGCATCCGAGACCCAGTACTTC.

The chain couples TRBV5-5 to TRBJ2-3, with 8 bases identical to TRBD1. Unmatched junction bases numbered 7, after V lost 6 bases and J lost 4 bases. The length of the CDR3 is 14 residues. The germline gives CDR1 SGHKS, CDR2 YYEKEE (reference sequence). The CDR3 nucleotides are TGTGCCAGCAAGTCCAGGGGGCGCCCAGATACGCAGTATTTT. It specifies CASKSRGRPDTQYF. The full variable domain, completed using reference TRBV5-5 and TRBJ2-3, is DAGVTQSPTHLIKTRGQQVTLRCSPISGHKSVSWYQQVLGQGPQFIFQYYEKEERGRGNFPDRFSARQFPNYSSELNVNALLLGDSALYLCASKSRGRPDTQYFGPGTRLTVL.

The V gene is TRBV6-5, the J gene TRBJ2-7; tentative D call: TRBD1 (6 bases). V lost 5 bases to trimming and J lost 5 bases, with 19 bases between them. The CDR3 consists of 15 residues. CDR1 is MNHEY, CDR2 SVGAGI, per germline. The CDR3 region is CASSNPPLQGHEQYF. The CDR3 region has the DNA TGTGCCAGCAGTAATCCTCCTCTACAGGGACACGAGCAGTACTTC.

The chain links TRBV18 to TRBJ2-7, with a tentative D call TRBD1 (7 bases). With 6 bases removed from V and 7 bases from J, the gap between germline ends came to 19 bases. The CDR3 runs to 14 residues. Germline assignment: CDR1 KGHSH and CDR2 LQKENI. CDR3 in amino acids: CASSQGRQGGEQYF. DNA of the CDR3: TGTGCCAGCTCCCAGGGGAGACAGGGAGGTGAGCAGTACTTC. Full variable domain (remainder filled in from reference TRBV18 and TRBJ2-7): NAGVMQNPRHLVRRRGQEARLRCSPMKGHSHVYWYRQLPEEGLKFMVYLQKENIIDESGMPKERFSAEFPKEGPSILRIQQVVRGDSAAYFCASSQGRQGGEQYFGPGTRLTVT.

This sequence joins TRBV4-2 and TRBJ2-1; a weak D match, TRBD2 (5 bases). Trimming cost V 0 bases and J 3 bases, with 12 bases left between them. Germline loops: CDR1 LGHNA, CDR2 YNFKEQ. This CDR3 has 16 residues. In DNA, the CDR3 is TGTGCCAGCAGCCAAGATAGGCGGGCTGACTACAATGAGCAGTTCTTC. This codes for CASSQDRRADYNEQFF.

The CDR3 coding sequence is TGCGCCAGCAGCCCGCGCCGCGGGGAATTGGCAGATACGCAGTATTTT. As protein: CASSPRRGELADTQYF. This chain connects TRBV4-1 to TRBJ2-3, with TRBD2 as a possible D gene (6 bases). This CDR3 region has 16 residues. The V end lost 4 bases, the J end lost 4 bases, and 18 bases lay between the germline ends. Germline loops: CDR1 MGHRA, CDR2 YSYEKL.

The DNA for the CDR3 is TGTGCCAGCAGTTCCTCGGGTTTCGACTACAATGAGCAGTTCTTC. This encodes CASSSSGFDYNEQFF. The genes are TRBV28 and TRBJ2-1; D is unresolved. V lost 4 bases and J lost 3, with 13 bases in between. The germline V gene has CDR1 MDHEN and CDR2 SYDVKM. The CDR3 length is 15 residues.

This clone has a single count. V usage is TRBV4-1 and J usage is TRBJ1-5; TRBD1 agrees at 9 bases. The V gene end was trimmed by 3 bases and the J gene end by 6 bases; junction bases not matched to a gene: 9. Germline CDR1 reads MGHRA; CDR2 reads YSYEKL. This CDR3 is built from 16 residues. The CDR3 here is CASSQVTGGASQPQHF. The CDR3 DNA reads as TGCGCCAGCAGCCAGGTAACAGGGGGCGCGAGTCAGCCCCAGCATTTT.

The chain couples TRBV11-2 to TRBJ1-2, with no clear D. Trimming removed 0 bases from V and 4 bases from J, with 6 bases in between. This CDR3 region has 13 residues. The V gene's germline CDR1 is SGHAT and CDR2 FQNNGV. DNA for the CDR3: TGTGCCAGCAGCTTAGATGTCGGCTATGGCTACACCTTC. It encodes CASSLDVGYGYTF.